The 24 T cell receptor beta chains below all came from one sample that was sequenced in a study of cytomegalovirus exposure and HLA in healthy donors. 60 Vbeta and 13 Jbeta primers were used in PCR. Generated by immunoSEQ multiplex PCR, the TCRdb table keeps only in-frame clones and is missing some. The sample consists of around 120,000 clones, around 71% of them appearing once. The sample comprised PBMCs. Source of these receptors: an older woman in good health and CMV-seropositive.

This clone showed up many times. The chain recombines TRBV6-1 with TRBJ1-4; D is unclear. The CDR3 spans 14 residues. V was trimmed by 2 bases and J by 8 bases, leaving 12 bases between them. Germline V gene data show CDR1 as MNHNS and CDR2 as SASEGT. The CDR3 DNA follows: TGTGCCAGCAGTGAACGGGGAGCCCAAGAAAAACTGTTTTTT. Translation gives CASSERGAQEKLFF.

CDR3: CASSQGGQRDEQYF. CDR3 DNA sequence: TGCGCCAGCAGCCAAGGGGGGCAGCGAGACGAGCAGTACTTC. V and J are TRBV4-1 and TRBJ2-7; D is possibly TRBD1 (6 bases). CDR3 length: 14 residues. From germline, CDR1 is MGHRA and CDR2 YSYEKL. The V gene lost 1 base and the J gene lost 5 bases, with 12 bases spanning the gap.

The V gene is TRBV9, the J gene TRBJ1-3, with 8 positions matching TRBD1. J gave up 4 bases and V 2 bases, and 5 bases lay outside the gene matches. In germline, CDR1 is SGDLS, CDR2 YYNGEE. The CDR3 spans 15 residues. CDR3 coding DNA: TGTGCCAGCAGCGTCTCAGGGGGCGACGGAAACACCATATATTTT. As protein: CASSVSGGDGNTIYF.

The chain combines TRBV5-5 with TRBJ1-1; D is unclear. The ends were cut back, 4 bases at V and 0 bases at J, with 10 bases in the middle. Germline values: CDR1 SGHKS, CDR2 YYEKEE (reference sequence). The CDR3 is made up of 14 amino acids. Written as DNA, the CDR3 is TGTGCCAGCAGCAGGCAGACTATGAACACTGAAGCTTTCTTT. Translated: CASSRQTMNTEAFF. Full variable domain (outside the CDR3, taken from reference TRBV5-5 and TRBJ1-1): DAGVTQSPTHLIKTRGQQVTLRCSPISGHKSVSWYQQVLGQGPQFIFQYYEKEERGRGNFPDRFSARQFPNYSSELNVNALLLGDSALYLCASSRQTMNTEAFFGQGTRLTVV.

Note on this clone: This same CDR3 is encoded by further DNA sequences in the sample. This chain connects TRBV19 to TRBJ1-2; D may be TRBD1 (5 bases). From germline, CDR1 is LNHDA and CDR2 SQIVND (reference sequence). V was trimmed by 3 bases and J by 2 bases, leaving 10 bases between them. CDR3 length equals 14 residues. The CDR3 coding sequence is TGTGCCAGTAGTATCGGGCAGGGCAACTATGGCTACACCTTC. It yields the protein CASSIGQGNYGYTF.

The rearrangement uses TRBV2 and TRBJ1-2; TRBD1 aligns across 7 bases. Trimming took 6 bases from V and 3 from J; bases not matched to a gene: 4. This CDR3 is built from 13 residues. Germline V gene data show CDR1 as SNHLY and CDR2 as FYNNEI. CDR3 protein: CASRIGGDYGYTF. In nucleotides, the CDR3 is TGTGCCAGCAGGATAGGGGGCGACTATGGCTACACCTTC.

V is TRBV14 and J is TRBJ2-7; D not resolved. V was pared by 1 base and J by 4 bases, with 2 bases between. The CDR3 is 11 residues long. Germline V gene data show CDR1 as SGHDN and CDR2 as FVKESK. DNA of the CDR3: TGTGCCAGCAGCCAAGCGTACGAGCAGTACTTC. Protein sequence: CASSQAYEQYF. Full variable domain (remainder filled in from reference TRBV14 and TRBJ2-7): EAGVTQFPSHSVIEKGQTVTLRCDPISGHDNLYWYRRVMGKEIKFLLHFVKESKQDESGMPNNRFLAERTGGTYSTLKVQPAELEDSGVYFCASSQAYEQYFGPGTRLTVT.

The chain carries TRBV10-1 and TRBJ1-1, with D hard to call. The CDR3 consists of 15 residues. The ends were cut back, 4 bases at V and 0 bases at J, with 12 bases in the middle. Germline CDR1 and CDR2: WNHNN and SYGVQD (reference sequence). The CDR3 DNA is TGCGCCAGCAGTGCTCCGTGGGCAATGAACACTGAAGCTTTCTTT. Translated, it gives CASSAPWAMNTEAFF.

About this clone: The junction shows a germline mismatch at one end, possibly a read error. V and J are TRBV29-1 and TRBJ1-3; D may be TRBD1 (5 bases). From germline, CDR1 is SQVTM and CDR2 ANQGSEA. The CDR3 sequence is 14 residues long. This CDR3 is CSVKEGRGGNTIYF. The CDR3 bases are TGCAGCGTTAAAGAGGGGAGGGGTGGAAACACCATATATTTT.

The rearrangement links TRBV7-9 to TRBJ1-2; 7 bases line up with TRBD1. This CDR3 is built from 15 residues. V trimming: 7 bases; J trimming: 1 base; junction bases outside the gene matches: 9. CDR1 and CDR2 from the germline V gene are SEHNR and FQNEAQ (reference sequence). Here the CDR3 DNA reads TGTGCCAGCATCCCTGACAGGGAACTTAACTATGGCTACACCTTC. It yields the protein CASIPDRELNYGYTF.

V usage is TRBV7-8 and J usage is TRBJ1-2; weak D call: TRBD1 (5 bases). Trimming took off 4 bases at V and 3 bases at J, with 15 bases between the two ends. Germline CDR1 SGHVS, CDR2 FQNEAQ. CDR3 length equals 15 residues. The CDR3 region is CASSSRAGYDYGYTF. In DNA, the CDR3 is TGTGCCAGCAGCTCACGGGCAGGGTATGACTATGGCTACACCTTC.

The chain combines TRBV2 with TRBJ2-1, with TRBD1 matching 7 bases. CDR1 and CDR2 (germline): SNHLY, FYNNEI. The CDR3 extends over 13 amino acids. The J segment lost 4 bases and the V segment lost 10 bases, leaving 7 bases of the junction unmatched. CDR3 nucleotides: TGTGCCATCCCCGGGACAGCTTACAATGAGCAGTTCTTC. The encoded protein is CAIPGTAYNEQFF. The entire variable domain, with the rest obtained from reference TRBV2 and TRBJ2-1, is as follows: EPEVTQTPSHQVTQMGQEVILRCVPISNHLYFYWYRQILGQKVEFLVSFYNNEISEKSEIFDDQFSVERPDGSNFTLKIRSTKLEDSAMYFCAIPGTAYNEQFFGPGTRLTVL.

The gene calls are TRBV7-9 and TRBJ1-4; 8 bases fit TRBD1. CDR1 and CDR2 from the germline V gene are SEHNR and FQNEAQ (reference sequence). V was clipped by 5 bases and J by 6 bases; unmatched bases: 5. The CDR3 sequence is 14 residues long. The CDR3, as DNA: TGTGCCAGCAGCGTGGGACAGGTAGATGAAAAACTGTTTTTT. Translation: CASSVGQVDEKLFF.

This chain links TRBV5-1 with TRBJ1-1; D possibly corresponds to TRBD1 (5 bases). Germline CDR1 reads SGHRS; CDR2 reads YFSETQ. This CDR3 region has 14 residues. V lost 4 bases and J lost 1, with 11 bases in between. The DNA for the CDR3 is TGCGCCAGCAGCGCGGGACGTCAGAACACTGAAGCTTTCTTT. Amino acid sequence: CASSAGRQNTEAFF.

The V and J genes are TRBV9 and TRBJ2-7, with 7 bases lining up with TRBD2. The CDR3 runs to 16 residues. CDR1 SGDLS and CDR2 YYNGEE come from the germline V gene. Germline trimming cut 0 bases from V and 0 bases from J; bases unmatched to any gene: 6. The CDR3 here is CASSVAERGDSYEQYF. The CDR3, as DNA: TGTGCCAGCAGCGTAGCAGAGCGGGGCGACTCCTACGAGCAGTACTTC.

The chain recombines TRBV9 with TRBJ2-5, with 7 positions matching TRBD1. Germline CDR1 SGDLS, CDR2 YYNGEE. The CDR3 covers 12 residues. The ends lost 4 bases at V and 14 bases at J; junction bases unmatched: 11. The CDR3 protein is CASSFLPGQLYF. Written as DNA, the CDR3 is TGTGCCAGCAGCTTTCTTCCGGGACAGCTTTACTTC.

CDR3 DNA sequence: TGTGCCAGCAGCTTAGTGGCAGGAGGATTTAATGAAAAACTGTTTTTT. Translated: CASSLVAGGFNEKLFF. V and J are TRBV11-2 and TRBJ1-4; D uncertain. Germline V CDR1 and CDR2: SGHAT, FQNNGV. V lost 1 base, J lost 4 bases, and 13 bases lay in between. This CDR3 is 16 amino acids long. The entire variable domain, with the rest obtained from reference TRBV11-2 and TRBJ1-4, is as follows: EAGVAQSPRYKIIEKRQSVAFWCNPISGHATLYWYQQILGQGPKLLIQFQNNGVVDDSQLPKDRFSAERLKGVDSTLKIQPAKLEDSAVYLCASSLVAGGFNEKLFFGSGTQLSVL.

CDR3 protein: CASGLDRWNTEAFF. DNA of the CDR3: TGTGCTAGTGGTTTAGACAGGTGGAACACTGAAGCTTTCTTT. The chain carries TRBV12-5 and TRBJ1-1, with D possibly matching TRBD1 (6 bases). Germline values: CDR1 LGHNT, CDR2 FRNRAP. Trimming cost V 3 bases and J 1 base, with 9 bases left between them. The CDR3 length is 14 residues.

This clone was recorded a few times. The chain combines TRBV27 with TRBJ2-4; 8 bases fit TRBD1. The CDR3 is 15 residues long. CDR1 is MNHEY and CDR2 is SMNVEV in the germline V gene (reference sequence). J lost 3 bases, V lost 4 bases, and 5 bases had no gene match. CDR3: CASSSGQGGKNIQYF. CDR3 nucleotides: TGTGCCAGCAGTTCAGGACAGGGTGGCAAAAACATTCAGTACTTC.

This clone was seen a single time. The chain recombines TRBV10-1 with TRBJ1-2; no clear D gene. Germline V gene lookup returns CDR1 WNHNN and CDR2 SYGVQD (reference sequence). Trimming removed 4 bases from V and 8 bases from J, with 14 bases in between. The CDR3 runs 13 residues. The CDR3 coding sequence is TGCGCCAGCAGTGCCGCAGGCACCGTGGGCTACACCTTC. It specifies CASSAAGTVGYTF.

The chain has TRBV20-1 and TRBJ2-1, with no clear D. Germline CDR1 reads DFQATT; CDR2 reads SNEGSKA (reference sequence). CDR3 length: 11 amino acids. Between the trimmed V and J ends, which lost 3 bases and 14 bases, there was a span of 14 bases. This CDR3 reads CSASVLRTKFF. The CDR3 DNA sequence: TGCAGTGCTAGCGTCTTGAGAACTAAGTTCTTC.

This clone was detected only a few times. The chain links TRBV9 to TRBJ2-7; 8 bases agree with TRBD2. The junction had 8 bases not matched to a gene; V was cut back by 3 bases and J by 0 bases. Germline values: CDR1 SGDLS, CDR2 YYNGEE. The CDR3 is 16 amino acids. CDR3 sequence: CASSAGGASGSYEQYF. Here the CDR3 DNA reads TGTGCCAGCAGCGCGGGGGGGGCTAGCGGCTCCTACGAGCAGTACTTC.

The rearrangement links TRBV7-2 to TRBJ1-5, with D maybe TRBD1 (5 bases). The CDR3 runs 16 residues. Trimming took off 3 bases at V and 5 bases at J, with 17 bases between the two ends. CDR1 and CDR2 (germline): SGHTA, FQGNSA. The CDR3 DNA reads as TGTGCCAGCAGCTTCTCTTCCACGGACACATATCAGCCCCAGCATTTT. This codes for CASSFSSTDTYQPQHF. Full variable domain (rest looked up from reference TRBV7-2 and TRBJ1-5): GAGVSQSPSNKVTEKGKDVELRCDPISGHTALYWYRQSLGQGLEFLIYFQGNSAPDKSGLPSDRFSAERTGGSVSTLTIQRTQQEDSAVYLCASSFSSTDTYQPQHFGDGTRLSIL.

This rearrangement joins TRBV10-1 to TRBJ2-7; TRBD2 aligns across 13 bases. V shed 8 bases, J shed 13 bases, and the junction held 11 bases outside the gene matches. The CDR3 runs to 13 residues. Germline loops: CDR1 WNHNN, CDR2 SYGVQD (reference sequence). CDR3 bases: TGCGCCAGCTCGGCGACTAGCGGGGGGCCGTCATACTTC. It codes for CASSATSGGPSYF.